The 24 T cell receptor beta chains below all came from one sample that was sequenced in a study of blood T cell repertoires in COVID-19. Measured with immunoSEQ multiplex PCR; TCRdb has only the in-frame clones, and not every one. Among some 150,000 clones listed, approximately 86% were seen once. Input material: peripheral blood. The receptor source for this set is a man aged 70-80 years with acute or convalescent COVID-19.

This chain connects TRBV28 to TRBJ2-3; D ambiguous. The CDR3 is 14 residues long. Between the trimmed V and J ends, which lost 2 bases and 2 bases, there was a span of 8 bases. Germline CDR1 MDHEN, CDR2 SYDVKM. The CDR3 coding sequence is TGTGCCAGCAGTTTACTTGGAGACACAGATACGCAGTATTTT. It translates to CASSLLGDTDTQYF. Complete variable domain (other parts from reference TRBV28 and TRBJ2-3): DVKVTQSSRYLVKRTGEKVFLECVQDMDHENMFWYRQDPGLGLRLIYFSYDVKMKEKGDIPEGYSVSREKKERFSLILESASTNQTSMYLCASSLLGDTDTQYFGPGTRLTVL.

V is TRBV20-1 and J is TRBJ2-5; D gene uncertain. V lost 6 bases and J 3 bases, leaving 5 bases between the germline ends. CDR3 length: 10 residues. Germline CDR1 DFQATT, CDR2 SNEGSKA (reference sequence). The CDR3 DNA reads as TGCAGTGCCCTTGAAGAGACCCAGTACTTC. Translating it yields CSALEETQYF.

The chain has TRBV25-1 and TRBJ2-7; unclear D gene. CDR1 is MGHDK and CDR2 is SYGVNS in the germline V gene. The V end was cut by 7 bases, the J end by 2 bases, with 6 bases between. This CDR3 comprises 11 residues. The CDR3 nucleotides are TGTGCCAGCACGACAACCTACGAGCAGTACTTC. This codes for CASTTTYEQYF.

The chain recombines TRBV15 with TRBJ2-2; D is possibly TRBD2 (5 bases). V lost 0 bases, J lost 0 bases, and 11 bases lay in between. Germline V gene sequence: CDR1 LNHNV, CDR2 YYDKDF (reference sequence). This CDR3 spans 17 amino acids. Here the CDR3 reads CATSRDPGETNTGELFF. As DNA, the CDR3 is TGTGCCACCAGCAGAGATCCCGGGGAGACGAACACCGGGGAGCTGTTTTTT.

This rearrangement joins TRBV29-1 to TRBJ2-1, with D maybe TRBD1 (6 bases). Germline lookup yields CDR1 SQVTM and CDR2 ANQGSEA. The CDR3 spans 13 residues. The ends were cut back, 4 bases at V and 2 bases at J, with 9 bases in the middle. CDR3 sequence (DNA): TGCAGCGTTGTGAGACAGGCCTACAATGAGCAGTTCTTC. It yields the protein CSVVRQAYNEQFF.

CDR3 in amino acids: CASSFFIRDEQFF. In DNA, the CDR3 is TGTGCCAGCAGCTTCTTTATACGGGATGAGCAGTTCTTC. The chain joins TRBV5-4 to TRBJ2-1, with D uncertain. Trimming removed 2 bases at V and 8 bases at J, with 11 bases between. CDR1 and CDR2 from the germline V gene are SGHNT and YYREEE (reference sequence). The CDR3 runs 13 residues.

The V gene is TRBV15, the J gene TRBJ2-5; D gene ambiguous. Between the trimmed V and J ends, which lost 1 base and 7 bases, there was a span of 13 bases. The CDR3 spans 14 residues. Per the germline V gene, CDR1 is LNHNV and CDR2 is YYDKDF (reference sequence). The CDR3 sequence is CATSRGEVPWTQYF. In DNA form, the CDR3 reads TGTGCCACCAGCAGAGGAGAGGTTCCCTGGACCCAGTACTTC.

The V call is TRBV10-3, the J call TRBJ1-2, with TRBD1 matching over 9 bases. Per germline, CDR1 ENHRY and CDR2 SYGVKD. The V gene end was trimmed by 2 bases and the J gene end by 0 bases; junction bases not matched to a gene: 1. The CDR3 has 15 residues. CDR3 sequence (DNA): TGTGCCATCAGTGAGGGGGACAGGGCTAACTATGGCTACACCTTC. Protein: CAISEGDRANYGYTF.

The V gene is TRBV7-2, the J gene TRBJ2-1; D is possibly TRBD2 (5 bases). This CDR3 contains 16 residues. CDR1 and CDR2 from the germline V gene are SGHTA and FQGNSA. Trimming shortened V by 2 bases and J by 5 bases, and 16 bases separated the two germline ends. The CDR3 is CASSLRASTTHNEQFF. The CDR3 coding sequence is TGTGCCAGCAGCTTAAGGGCTAGCACAACACACAATGAGCAGTTCTTC.

The sample holds one count of this clone. The junction departs from the called germline gene at one end, perhaps through a read error. The chain joins TRBV9 to TRBJ2-3; 7 bases agree with TRBD1. Per the germline V gene, CDR1 is SGDLS and CDR2 is YYNGEE. This CDR3 has 14 residues. The CDR3, as DNA: TGTGCCAGCAGCGTTCAGGGGGTCACAAATACGCAGTATTTT. It codes for CASSVQGVTNTQYF. Combining the CDR3 with reference TRBV9 and TRBJ2-3 gives the whole variable domain DSGVTQTPKHLITATGQRVTLRCSPRSGDLSVYWYQQSLDQGLQFLIQYYNGEERAKGNILERFSAQQFPDLHSELNLSSLELGDSALYFCASSVQGVTNTQYFGPGTRLTVL.

The rearrangement uses TRBV9 and TRBJ2-2; tentative D call: TRBD1 (5 bases). The CDR3 loop spans 16 amino acids. Trimming stripped 0 bases from V and 5 bases from J, with 14 bases between. CDR1 SGDLS and CDR2 YYNGEE come from the germline V gene. The CDR3 reads CASSVVKQDGTGELFF. Here the CDR3 DNA reads TGTGCCAGCAGCGTAGTAAAACAGGATGGTACCGGGGAGCTGTTTTTT.

The V call is TRBV28, the J call TRBJ2-7, with 10 positions matching TRBD1. Germline trimming cut 5 bases from V and 3 bases from J; bases unmatched to any gene: 7. This CDR3 spans 15 amino acids. Per the germline V gene, CDR1 is MDHEN and CDR2 is SYDVKM. As DNA, the CDR3 is TGTGCCAGCAGTCAGTTTCGGACAGGGGGCTACGAGCAGTACTTC. Translated: CASSQFRTGGYEQYF.

As regards this clone: The conserved phenylalanine or tryptophan normally closing the CDR3 is absent here, so this likely arose from a read error. The DNA is left out, because the CDR3 cannot be placed on it with certainty; the CDR3 is given as TCRdb lists it. This chain joins TRBV28 and TRBJ1-2. CDR1 is MDHEN and CDR2 is SYDVKM in the germline V gene. From its first to its last residue, the CDR3 has 14 amino acids. The CDR3: CASSRTTPGRLDSG.

The chain combines TRBV6-5 with TRBJ1-2, with 8 positions matching TRBD1. Germline CDR1 MNHEY, CDR2 SVGAGI. Trimming took 0 bases from V and 5 from J; bases not matched to a gene: 2. The CDR3 covers 14 residues. This chain's CDR3 is CASSYSQGAYGYTF. Here the CDR3 DNA reads TGTGCCAGCAGTTACTCGCAGGGGGCGTATGGCTACACCTTC.

The V call is TRBV7-3, the J call TRBJ2-3; possible D gene TRBD2, 6 bases. V lost 2 bases and J 6 bases, leaving 9 bases between the germline ends. Germline CDR1 SGHTA, CDR2 FQGTGA. The CDR3 length is 13 residues. The CDR3 here is CASSLAEGDTQYF. The CDR3 region has the DNA TGTGCCAGCAGCTTAGCGGAGGGGGATACGCAGTATTTT.

This chain connects TRBV10-2 to TRBJ2-7; 10 bases map to TRBD1. V dropped 9 bases and J dropped 5; count of bases not matched to a gene: 7. The CDR3 sequence is 13 residues long. Germline CDR1 reads WSHSY; CDR2 reads SAAADI. The CDR3 nucleotides are TGCGCCAGACCGGGACAGGGGATCAACGAGCAGTACTTC. It yields the protein CARPGQGINEQYF.

The chain is built from TRBV29-1 and TRBJ1-1, with TRBD1 identical over 8 bases. The V gene end was trimmed by 3 bases and the J gene end by 5 bases; junction bases not matched to a gene: 5. The germline V gene has CDR1 SQVTM and CDR2 ANQGSEA. The CDR3 runs 13 residues. Here the CDR3 DNA reads TGCAGCGTTGAGGGGACAGGCGAAACTGAAGCTTTCTTT. Its translation: CSVEGTGETEAFF.

The rearrangement links TRBV11-2 to TRBJ2-7; TRBD2 might be the D (5 bases). This CDR3 comprises 16 residues. CDR1 and CDR2 from the germline V gene are SGHAT and FQNNGV. V was trimmed by 5 bases and J by 0 bases, leaving 17 bases between them. Here the CDR3 DNA reads TGTGCCAGCAGCCCTTGGAGCGGCCGGAGCTCCTACGAGCAGTACTTC. As protein: CASSPWSGRSSYEQYF.

For this clone: The junction shows a germline mismatch at one end, possibly a read error. The V and J genes are TRBV4-1 and TRBJ1-3; D uncertain. This CDR3 spans 14 amino acids. CDR1 and CDR2 from the germline V gene are MGHRA and YSYEKL. The CDR3 loop is CASSKETTGNTIYF. The CDR3 nucleotides read TGCGCCAGCAGCAAAGAAACTACTGGAAACACCATATATTTT.

This rearrangement joins TRBV5-1 to TRBJ2-1; D uncertain. CDR1 and CDR2 from the germline V gene are SGHRS and YFSETQ. The CDR3 length is 12 residues. Between the trimmed V and J ends, which lost 0 bases and 5 bases, there was a span of 3 bases. For the CDR3, the DNA is TGCGCCAGCAGCTTGGCCAACAATGAGCAGTTCTTC. Encoded protein: CASSLANNEQFF.

This clone was counted many times. The chain is built from TRBV20-1 and TRBJ1-2; the match to TRBD1 covers 7 bases. V was clipped by 6 bases and J by 8 bases; unmatched bases: 3. Germline lookup yields CDR1 DFQATT and CDR2 SNEGSKA (reference sequence). The CDR3 spans 10 residues. This chain's CDR3 is CSAGQLGYTF. The DNA for the CDR3 is TGCAGTGCGGGACAGTTAGGCTACACCTTC.

The chain has TRBV6-5 and TRBJ2-7; D possibly corresponds to TRBD2 (6 bases). Germline V gene lookup returns CDR1 MNHEY and CDR2 SVGAGI. With 0 bases removed from V and 2 bases from J, the gap between germline ends came to 11 bases. The CDR3 extends over 15 amino acids. Written as DNA, the CDR3 is TGTGCCAGCAGTTACTCCGGCGGGGTGCCCTACGAGCAGTACTTC. As protein: CASSYSGGVPYEQYF.

The J gene is TRBJ2-7, the V gene TRBV7-3, with D tentatively TRBD2 (6 bases). Deletions cut 2 bases from V and 3 bases from J, with 11 bases between. This CDR3 comprises 14 residues. Germline loops: CDR1 SGHTA, CDR2 FQGTGA. CDR3 coding DNA: TGTGCCAGCAGCTTAGCCGGGGGTGGCTACGAGCAGTACTTC. This encodes CASSLAGGGYEQYF.

The rearrangement links TRBV9 to TRBJ2-2, with 7 bases identical to TRBD2. This CDR3 has 14 amino acids. V lost 5 bases to trimming and J lost 2 bases; unmatched junction nucleotides: 3. CDR1 is SGDLS, CDR2 YYNGEE, per germline. Here the CDR3 reads CASRGGVNTGELFF. Written as DNA, the CDR3 is TGTGCCAGCAGGGGAGGGGTCAACACCGGGGAGCTGTTTTTT.